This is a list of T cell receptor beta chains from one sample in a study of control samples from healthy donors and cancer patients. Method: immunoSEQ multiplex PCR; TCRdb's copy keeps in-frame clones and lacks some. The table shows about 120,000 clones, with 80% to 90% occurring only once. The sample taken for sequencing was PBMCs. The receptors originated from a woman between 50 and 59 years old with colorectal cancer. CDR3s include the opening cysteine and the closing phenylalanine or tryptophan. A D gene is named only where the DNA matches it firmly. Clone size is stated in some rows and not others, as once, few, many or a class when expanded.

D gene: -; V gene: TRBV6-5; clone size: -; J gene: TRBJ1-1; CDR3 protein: CASSFDVSQEAFF; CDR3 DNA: TGTGCCAGCAGTTTCGACGTGAGCCAAGAAGCTTTCTTT
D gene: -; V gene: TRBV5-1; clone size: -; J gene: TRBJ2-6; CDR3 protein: CASSQSGDGANVLTF; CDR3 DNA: TGCGCCAGCAGCCAATCAGGGGACGGGGCCAACGTCCTGACTTTC
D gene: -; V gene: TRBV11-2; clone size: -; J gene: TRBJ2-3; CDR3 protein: CASSLGRLTDTQYF; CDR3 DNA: TGTGCCAGCAGCTTAGGGCGCCTCACAGATACGCAGTATTTT
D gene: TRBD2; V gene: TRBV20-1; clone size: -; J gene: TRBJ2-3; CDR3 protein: CSASKGLAGGFLTDTQYF; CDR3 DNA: TGCAGTGCTAGTAAGGGACTAGCGGGGGGTTTCCTCACAGATACGCAGTATTTT
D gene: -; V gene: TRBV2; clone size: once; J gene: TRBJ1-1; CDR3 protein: CASSGNGQQNTEAFF; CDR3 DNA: TGTGCCAGCAGTGGCAACGGTCAGCAGAACACTGAAGCTTTCTTT
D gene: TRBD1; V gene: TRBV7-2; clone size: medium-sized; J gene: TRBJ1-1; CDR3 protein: CASSAWTGLRAEAFF; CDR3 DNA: TGTGCCAGCAGCGCCTGGACAGGGCTTAGGGCTGAAGCTTTCTTT
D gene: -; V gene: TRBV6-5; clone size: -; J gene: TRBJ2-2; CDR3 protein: CASNKQLGGELFF; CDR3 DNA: TGTGCCAGCAACAAACAGTTGGGCGGGGAGCTGTTTTTT
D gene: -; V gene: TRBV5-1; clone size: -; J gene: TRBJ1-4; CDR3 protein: CASSLGWSNEKLFF; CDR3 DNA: TGCGCCAGCAGCTTGGGTTGGTCTAATGAAAAACTGTTTTTT
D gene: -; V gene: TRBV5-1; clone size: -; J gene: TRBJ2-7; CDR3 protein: CASKGAEQYF; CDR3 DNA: TGCGCCAGCAAGGGTGCCGAGCAGTACTTC
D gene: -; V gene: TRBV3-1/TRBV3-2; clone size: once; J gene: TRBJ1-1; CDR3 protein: CASSQGGDDTEAFF; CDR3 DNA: TGTGCCAGCAGCCAAGGGGGAGATGACACTGAAGCTTTCTTT
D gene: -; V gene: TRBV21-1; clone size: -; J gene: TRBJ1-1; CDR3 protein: CAALQTGVPTEAFF; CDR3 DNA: TGTGCCGCGCTCCAGACCGGGGTACCCACTGAAGCTTTCTTT
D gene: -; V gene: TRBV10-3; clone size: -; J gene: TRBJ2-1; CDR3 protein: CAISESRDHEQFF; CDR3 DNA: TGTGCCATCAGTGAGTCAAGGGACCATGAGCAGTTCTTC
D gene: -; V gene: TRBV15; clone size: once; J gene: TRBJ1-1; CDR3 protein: CATSRQELNTEAFF; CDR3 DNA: TGTGCCACCAGCAGGCAGGAACTAAACACTGAAGCTTTCTTT
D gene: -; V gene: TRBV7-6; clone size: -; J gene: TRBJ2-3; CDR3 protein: CATDRLGTDTQYF; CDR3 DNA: TGTGCCACCGACCGGCTGGGCACAGATACGCAGTATTTT
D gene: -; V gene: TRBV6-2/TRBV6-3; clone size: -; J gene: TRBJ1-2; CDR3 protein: CASSSSYGYTF; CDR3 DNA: TGTGCCAGCAGTTCGAGCTATGGCTACACCTTC
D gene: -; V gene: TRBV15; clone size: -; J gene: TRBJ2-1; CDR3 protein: CATSRESRYEQFF; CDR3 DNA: TGTGCCACCAGCAGAGAATCGCGTTATGAGCAGTTCTTC
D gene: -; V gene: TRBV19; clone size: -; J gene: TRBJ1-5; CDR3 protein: CASSTRATRGNQPQHF; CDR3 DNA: TGTGCCAGTAGTACCCGAGCCACCCGGGGCAATCAGCCCCAGCATTTT
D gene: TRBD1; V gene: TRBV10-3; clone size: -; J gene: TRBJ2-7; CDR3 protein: CAISEPPGQGNYEQYF; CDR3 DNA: TGTGCCATCAGTGAGCCTCCGGGACAGGGTAACTACGAGCAGTACTTC
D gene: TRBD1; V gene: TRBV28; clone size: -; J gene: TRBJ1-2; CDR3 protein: CASSFELGQGWYGYTF; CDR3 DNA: TGTGCCAGCAGTTTTGAACTCGGACAGGGTTGGTATGGCTACACCTTC
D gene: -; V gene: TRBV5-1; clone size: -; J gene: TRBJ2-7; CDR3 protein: CASSEGYEQYF; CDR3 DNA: TGCGCCAGCAGCGAAGGCTACGAGCAGTACTTC
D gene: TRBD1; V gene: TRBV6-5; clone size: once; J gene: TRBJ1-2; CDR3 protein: CASSLTDRAPDGYTF; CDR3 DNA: TGTGCCAGCAGTTTGACCGACAGGGCTCCGGATGGCTACACCTTC
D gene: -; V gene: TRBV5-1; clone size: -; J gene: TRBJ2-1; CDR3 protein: CASSLWGAGGRERGMDNEQFF; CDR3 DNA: TGCGCCAGCAGCTTGTGGGGGGCCGGAGGACGGGAGAGGGGAATGGACAATGAGCAGTTCTTC
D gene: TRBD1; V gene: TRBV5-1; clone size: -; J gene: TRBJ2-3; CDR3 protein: CASSWTGTDTQYF; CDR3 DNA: TGCGCCAGCAGCTGGACAGGGACAGATACGCAGTATTTT
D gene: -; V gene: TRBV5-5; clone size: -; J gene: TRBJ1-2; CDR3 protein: CASSLGDRVSYTF; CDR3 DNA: TGTGCCAGCAGCTTGGGCGACCGAGTGAGCTACACCTTC
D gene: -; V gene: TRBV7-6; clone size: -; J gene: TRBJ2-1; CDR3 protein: CASSVLPGANEQFF; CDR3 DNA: TGTGCCAGCAGCGTACTACCGGGCGCCAATGAGCAGTTCTTC
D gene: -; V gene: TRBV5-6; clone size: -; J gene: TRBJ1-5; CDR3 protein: CASSRLNQPQHF; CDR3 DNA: TGTGCCAGCAGCCGCCTCAATCAGCCCCAGCATTTT
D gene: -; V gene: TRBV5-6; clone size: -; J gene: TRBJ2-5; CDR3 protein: CASSLVVLEETQYF; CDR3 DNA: TGTGCCAGCAGCTTGGTGGTCCTGGAGGAGACCCAGTACTTC
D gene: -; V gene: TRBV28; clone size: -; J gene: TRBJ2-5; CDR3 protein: CASSRYRRGQETQYF; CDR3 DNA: TGTGCCAGCAGTAGATACAGGAGAGGGCAAGAGACCCAGTACTTC
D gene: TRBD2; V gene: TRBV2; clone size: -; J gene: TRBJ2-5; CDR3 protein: CASSEAASGGWGETQYF; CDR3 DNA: TGTGCCAGCAGTGAAGCGGCTAGCGGGGGCTGGGGGGAGACCCAGTACTTC
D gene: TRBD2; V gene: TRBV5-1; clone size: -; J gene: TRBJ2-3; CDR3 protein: CASSSGTSADTQYF; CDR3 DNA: TGCGCCAGCAGCTCCGGGACTAGCGCAGATACGCAGTATTTT
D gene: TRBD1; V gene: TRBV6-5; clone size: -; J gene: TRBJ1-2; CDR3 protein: CASTLTRQGRGYTF; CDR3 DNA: TGTGCCAGCACCTTAACACGACAGGGAAGGGGCTACACCTTC
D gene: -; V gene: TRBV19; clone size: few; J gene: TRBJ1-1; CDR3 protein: CASSFGGYMNTEAFF; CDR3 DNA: TGTGCCAGTAGTTTCGGGGGCTACATGAACACTGAAGCTTTCTTT
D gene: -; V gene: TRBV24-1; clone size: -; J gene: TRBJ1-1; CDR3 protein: CATSDGPNTEAFF; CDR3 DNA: TGTGCCACCAGTGATGGTCCGAACACTGAAGCTTTCTTT
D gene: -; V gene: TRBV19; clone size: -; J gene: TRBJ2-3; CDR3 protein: CASMGDTQYF; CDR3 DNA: TGTGCCAGTATGGGGGATACGCAGTATTTT
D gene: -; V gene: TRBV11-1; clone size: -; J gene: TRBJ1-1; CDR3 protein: CASSLVGGRVTEAFF; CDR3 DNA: TGTGCCAGCAGCTTAGTTGGGGGGCGCGTGACTGAAGCTTTCTTT
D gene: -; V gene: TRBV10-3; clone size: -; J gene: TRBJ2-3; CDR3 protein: CAITPSETTDTQYF; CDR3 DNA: TGTGCCATCACCCCTAGCGAGACCACAGATACGCAGTATTTT
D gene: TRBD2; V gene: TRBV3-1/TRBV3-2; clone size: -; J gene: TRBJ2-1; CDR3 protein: CASSDLAGGPRHEQFF; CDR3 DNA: TGTGCCAGCAGCGACCTAGCGGGAGGGCCTCGCCATGAGCAGTTCTTC
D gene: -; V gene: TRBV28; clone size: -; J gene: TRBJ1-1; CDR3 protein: CASSLQHTEAFF; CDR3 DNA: TGTGCCAGCAGTTTGCAACATACTGAAGCTTTCTTT
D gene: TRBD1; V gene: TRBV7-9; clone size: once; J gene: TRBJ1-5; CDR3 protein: CASSSTGEDQPQHF; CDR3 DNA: TGTGCCAGCAGCTCGACAGGGGAGGATCAGCCCCAGCATTTT
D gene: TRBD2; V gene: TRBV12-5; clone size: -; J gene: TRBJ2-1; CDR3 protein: CASGLVLAGGRNEQFF; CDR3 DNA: TGTGCTAGTGGTTTGGTCCTAGCGGGAGGGAGGAATGAGCAGTTCTTC
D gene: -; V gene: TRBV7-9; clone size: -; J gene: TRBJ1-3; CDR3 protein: CASSLGPVNSGNTIYF; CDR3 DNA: TGTGCCAGCAGCTTAGGTCCGGTCAACTCTGGAAACACCATATATTTT
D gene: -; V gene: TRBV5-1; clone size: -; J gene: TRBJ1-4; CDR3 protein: CASSADMFPEKLFF; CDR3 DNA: TGCGCCAGCAGCGCGGACATGTTTCCTGAAAAACTGTTTTTT
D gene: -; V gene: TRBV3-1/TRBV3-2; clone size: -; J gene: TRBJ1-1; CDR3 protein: CASSQDRLGPNTEAFF; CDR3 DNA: TGTGCCAGCAGCCAAGATCGGTTGGGGCCCAACACTGAAGCTTTCTTT
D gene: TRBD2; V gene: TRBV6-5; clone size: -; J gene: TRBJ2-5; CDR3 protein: CASSRTSGEETQYF; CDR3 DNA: TGTGCCAGCAGTAGGACTAGCGGGGAAGAGACCCAGTACTTC
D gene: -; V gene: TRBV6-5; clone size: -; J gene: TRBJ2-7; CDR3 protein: CASSAAGRDVREQYF; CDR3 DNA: TGTGCCAGCTCCGCGGCTGGAAGGGATGTTCGGGAGCAGTACTTC
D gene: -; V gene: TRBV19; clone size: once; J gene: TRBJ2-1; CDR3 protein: CASLESDEQFF; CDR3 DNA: TGTGCCAGCTTGGAGTCCGATGAGCAGTTCTTC
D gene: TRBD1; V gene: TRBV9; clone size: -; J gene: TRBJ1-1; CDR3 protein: CASSRDSLTEAFF; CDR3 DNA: TGTGCCAGCAGCCGGGACAGCCTCACTGAAGCTTTCTTT
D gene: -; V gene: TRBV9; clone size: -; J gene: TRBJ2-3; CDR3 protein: CASSPLRRQAGGDTQYF; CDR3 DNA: TGTGCCAGCAGCCCCCTGCGGAGGCAGGCAGGCGGAGATACGCAGTATTTT
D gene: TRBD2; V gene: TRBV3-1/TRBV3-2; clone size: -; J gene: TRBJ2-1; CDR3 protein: CASSRGGATYNEQFF; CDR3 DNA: TGTGCCAGCAGCCGCGGGGGGGCCACCTACAATGAGCAGTTCTTC
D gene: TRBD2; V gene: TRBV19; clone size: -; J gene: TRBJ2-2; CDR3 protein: CASSIRGGGTTGELFF; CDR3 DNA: TGTGCCAGTAGTATTAGGGGCGGGGGGACCACCGGGGAGCTGTTTTTT
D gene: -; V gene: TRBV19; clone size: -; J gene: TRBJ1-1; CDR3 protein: CASSPGSGTEAFF; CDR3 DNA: TGTGCCAGTAGTCCGGGAAGTGGAACTGAAGCTTTCTTT
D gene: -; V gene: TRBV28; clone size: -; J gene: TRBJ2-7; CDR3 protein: CASSLSSGYIHYEQYF; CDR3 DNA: TGTGCCAGCAGTTTAAGTAGCGGATACATCCACTACGAGCAGTACTTC
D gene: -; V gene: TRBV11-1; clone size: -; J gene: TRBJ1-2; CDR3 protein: CASSRGITGSYGYTF; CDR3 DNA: TGTGCCAGCAGCAGAGGGATAACAGGATCCTATGGCTACACCTTC
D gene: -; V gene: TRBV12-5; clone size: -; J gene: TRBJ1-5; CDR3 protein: CASRGQPQHF; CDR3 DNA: TGTGCTAGTCGCGGTCAGCCCCAGCATTTT
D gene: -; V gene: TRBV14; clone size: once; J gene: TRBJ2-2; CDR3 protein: CASSQYSVGRVRTGELFF; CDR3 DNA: TGTGCCAGCAGCCAATATTCGGTCGGCAGGGTTAGAACCGGGGAGCTGTTTTTT
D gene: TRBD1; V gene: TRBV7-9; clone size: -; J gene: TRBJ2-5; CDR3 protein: CASSLAGQSGGTQYF; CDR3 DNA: TGTGCCAGCAGCTTAGCGGGACAGAGCGGTGGGACCCAGTACTTC
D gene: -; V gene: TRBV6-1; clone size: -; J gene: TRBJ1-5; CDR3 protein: CASSEHRPTLSGNQPQHF; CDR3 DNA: TGTGCCAGCAGTGAGCATAGGCCAACCCTTTCGGGCAATCAGCCCCAGCATTTT
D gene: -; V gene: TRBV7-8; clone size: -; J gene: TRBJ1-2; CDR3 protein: CASSAGASTRGYTF; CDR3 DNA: TGTGCCAGCAGCGCGGGGGCTTCAACGAGGGGCTACACCTTC
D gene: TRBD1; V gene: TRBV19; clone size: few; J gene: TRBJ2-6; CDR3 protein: CASSLQGGSSGANVLTF; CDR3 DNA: TGTGCCAGTAGCCTACAGGGGGGAAGCTCTGGGGCCAACGTCCTGACTTTC